The subject of this entry is one T cell receptor beta chain. Its target is not known. CDR3 length: 16 amino acids. CDR1 MNHEY and CDR2 SMNVEV come from the germline V gene (reference sequence). After removal of 5 bases from V and 0 bases from J, the junction contained 5 bases not matched to a gene. TEMRA cells underwent FACS enrichment and CD8+ and CD4+ T cells underwent negative isolation. Random hexamers primed reverse transcription of about 0.5 to 1 ug RNA. TCRdb re-called the immunoSEQ multiplex PCR reads through MiXCR, storing one row per CDR3 protein. The sample contains some 110,000 distinct CDR3 sequences, about 92% of which appear only once. The data belong to a study of CD8 T cells in Susac syndrome. Study outcomes and limitations: It was acknowledged by the study that relatively few individuals were included in its TCR sequencing and HLA analysis.

The receptor was derived from a human donor with multiple sclerosis. The genes are TRBV27 and TRBJ1-5; 9 bases line up with TRBD1. Sequencing used CD8+ T cells from PBMCs. The CDR3 region has the DNA TGTGCCAGCAGTACAGGGACAGGGCCTAGCAATCAGCCCCAGCATTTT. It translates to CASSTGTGPSNQPQHF.